These 9 T cell receptor beta chains were all obtained from the same sample, sequenced in a study of CD8+ T cells in alopecia areata (dated by TCRdb to 2017 to 2018). The library relied on the immunoSEQ multiplex PCR assay. RNA was extracted from all samples and reverse transcribed into cDNA as template for TCR sequencing. TCRdb holds this immuneACCESS table with in-frame rearrangements only. Some clones are missing; in checked studies, unresolved V genes explain under half, and the rest has no known cause. This sample is represented by over 120,000 clones; 45% to 60% of them were singletons. The top ten clones comprise roughly 0.9% of the sample. This sample's time point label indicates: baseline before oral tofacitinib. Here the sequenced sample was CD4+ T cells sorted from blood, taken at week 0. Source of these receptors: a human donor with alopecia areata.

This rearrangement joins TRBV29-1 to TRBJ2-3; D not resolved. CDR1 and CDR2 (germline): SQVTM, ANQGSEA. The CDR3 has 14 amino acids. V was shortened by 4 bases and J by 0 bases, with 11 bases between the two germline ends. The CDR3 nucleotides read TGCAGCGTTGCCACACCATTAAGCACAGATACGCAGTATTTT. Translation gives CSVATPLSTDTQYF.

This clone was counted only a few times. V usage is TRBV7-8 and J usage is TRBJ2-7; 8 bases line up with TRBD1. CDR1 and CDR2 (germline): SGHVS, FQNEAQ. CDR3 length equals 16 residues. Trimming cost V 1 base and J 1 base; bases outside gene matches: 6. The chain's CDR3 is CASSLGQGPLSYEQYF. In nucleotides, the CDR3 is TGTGCCAGCAGCTTAGGACAGGGGCCACTATCCTACGAGCAGTACTTC.

In DNA form, the CDR3 reads TGTGCCTGGGGGGAACAGGGGGCGACGGCTTTCTTT. Its translation is CAWGEQGATAFF. The rearrangement uses TRBV30 and TRBJ1-1, with 9 bases fitting TRBD1. Germline V gives CDR1 GTSNPN, CDR2 SVGIG (reference sequence). The CDR3 runs 12 residues. The V gene end was trimmed by 5 bases and the J gene end by 11 bases; junction bases not matched to a gene: 9.

V is TRBV4-3 and J is TRBJ2-1; unclear D gene. Germline V lookup: CDR1 LGHNA, CDR2 YSLEER. Trimming took 0 bases from V and 3 from J, leaving 9 bases between them. The CDR3 runs 15 residues. The CDR3 nucleotides are TGCGCCAGCAGCCAAGAGCTGACCCGCTACAATGAGCAGTTCTTC. Translated: CASSQELTRYNEQFF.

The sample holds a few counts of this clone. The chain links TRBV19 to TRBJ1-1; 10 bases fit TRBD1. V lost 0 bases and J lost 1; bases outside the gene matches: 8. This CDR3 is 18 amino acids long. The germline V gene has CDR1 LNHDA and CDR2 SQIVND (reference sequence). CDR3 coding DNA: TGTGCCAGTAGTATAGATCCCCTGACAGGGGGCTGGAACACTGAAGCTTTCTTT. It encodes CASSIDPLTGGWNTEAFF.

The rearrangement joins TRBV5-1 to TRBJ2-3; D remains ambiguous. CDR1 SGHRS and CDR2 YFSETQ come from the germline V gene. The ends were cut back, 1 base at V and 0 bases at J, with 15 bases in the middle. The CDR3 has 17 residues. DNA for the CDR3: TGCGCCAGCAGCTTGACAGCGAAGTCAACTAGCACAGATACGCAGTATTTT. Its protein is CASSLTAKSTSTDTQYF. Full variable domain (missing parts from reference TRBV5-1 and TRBJ2-3): KAGVTQTPRYLIKTRGQQVTLSCSPISGHRSVSWYQQTPGQGLQFLFEYFSETQRNKGNFPGRFSGRQFSNSRSEMNVSTLELGDSALYLCASSLTAKSTSTDTQYFGPGTRLTVL.

The V gene is TRBV27, the J gene TRBJ1-3; possible D gene TRBD1, 6 bases. CDR1 MNHEY and CDR2 SMNVEV come from the germline V gene (reference sequence). There are 14 residues in the CDR3. The V end lost 6 bases, the J end lost 0 bases, and 9 bases lay between the germline ends. The CDR3 coding sequence is TGTGCCAGCAGCTCAGGGGCCTCTGGAAACACCATATATTTT. Encoded protein: CASSSGASGNTIYF.

The chain recombines TRBV5-1 with TRBJ2-3; the match to TRBD1 covers 10 bases. CDR1 is SGHRS, CDR2 YFSETQ, per germline. V trimming: 2 bases; J trimming: 4 bases; junction bases outside the gene matches: 4. The CDR3 totals 15 residues. Here the CDR3 reads CASSLGQGVADTQYF. CDR3 DNA: TGCGCCAGCAGCTTAGGACAGGGGGTCGCAGATACGCAGTATTTT.

The rearrangement uses TRBV29-1 and TRBJ2-1, with D unresolved. Germline assignment: CDR1 SQVTM and CDR2 ANQGSEA. This CDR3 has 11 amino acids. V was cut by 6 bases and J by 8 bases, with 11 bases left in between. CDR3 sequence: CSVVRVDEQFF. The CDR3 coding sequence is TGCAGCGTAGTTAGGGTGGATGAGCAGTTCTTC.